Following are 2 T cell receptor beta chains from one sample sequenced in a study of blood T cell repertoires in COVID-19. Profiled with immunoSEQ multiplex PCR; TCRdb holds only in-frame clones, not every one. The profile covers roughly 120,000 clones, with around 80% appearing a single time and roughly 4% taken by the ten largest. Sequencing used peripheral blood. These receptors were collected from a human donor in a cohort sampled during active or convalescent COVID-19.

The chain recombines TRBV18 with TRBJ1-6; D is ambiguous. V was shortened by 2 bases and J by 0 bases, with 14 bases between the two germline ends. Germline V lookup: CDR1 KGHSH, CDR2 LQKENI. The CDR3 sequence is 18 residues long. In DNA, the CDR3 is TGTGCCAGCTCACCAAATGCGCTTACGAGCTCCTATAATTCACCCCTCCACTTT. Amino acids: CASSPNALTSSYNSPLHF.

V is TRBV7-2 and J is TRBJ2-1; tentative D call: TRBD2 (6 bases). The germline gives CDR1 SGHTA, CDR2 FQGNSA. The ends were cut back, 5 bases at V and 7 bases at J, with 18 bases in the middle. This CDR3 is built from 15 residues. The CDR3 protein is CASSKNAGLRNEQFF. DNA of the CDR3: TGTGCCAGCAGCAAGAATGCGGGACTTAGGAATGAGCAGTTCTTC. Variable domain in full (rest from reference TRBV7-2 and TRBJ2-1): GAGVSQSPSNKVTEKGKDVELRCDPISGHTALYWYRQSLGQGLEFLIYFQGNSAPDKSGLPSDRFSAERTGGSVSTLTIQRTQQEDSAVYLCASSKNAGLRNEQFFGPGTRLTVL.